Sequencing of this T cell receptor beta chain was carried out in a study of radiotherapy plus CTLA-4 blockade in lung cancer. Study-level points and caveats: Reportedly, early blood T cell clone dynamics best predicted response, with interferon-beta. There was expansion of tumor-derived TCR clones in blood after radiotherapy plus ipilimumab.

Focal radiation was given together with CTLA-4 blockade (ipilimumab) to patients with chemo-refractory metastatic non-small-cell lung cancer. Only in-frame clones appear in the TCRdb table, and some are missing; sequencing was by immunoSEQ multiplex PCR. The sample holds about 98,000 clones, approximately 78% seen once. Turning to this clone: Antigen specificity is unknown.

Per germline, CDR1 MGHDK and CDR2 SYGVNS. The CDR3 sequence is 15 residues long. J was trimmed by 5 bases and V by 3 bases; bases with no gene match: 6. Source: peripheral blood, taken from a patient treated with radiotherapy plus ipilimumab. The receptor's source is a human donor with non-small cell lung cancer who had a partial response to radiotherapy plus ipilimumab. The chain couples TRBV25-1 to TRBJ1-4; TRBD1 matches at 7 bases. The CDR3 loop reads CASSDTGTANEKLFF. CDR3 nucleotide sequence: TGTGCCAGCAGTGATACCGGGACAGCAAATGAAAAACTGTTTTTT.